This TCR beta chain appears in the sequencing data of a study of long-term antiretroviral therapy in people with HIV. Study results and caveats: CDR3 lengths in HIV samples spanned a narrower range than controls. Blood collection from the mid-2000s to the late 2010s possibly occurred under older ART regimens. On ART adherence, viral resistance or therapy changes, no data were available. Pre-ART expanded clones dominated the repertoire at every time point.

In germline, CDR1 is MNHNY, CDR2 SVGAGI (reference sequence). Trimming shortened V by 7 bases and J by 1 base, and 13 bases separated the two germline ends. This CDR3 has 14 residues. Run at survey level, the immunoSEQ assay was version v3.0. The table came from immunoSEQ multiplex PCR; TCRdb's copy has only in-frame clones and leaves some out. This sample yields fewer than 20,000 clones, of which roughly 85% are seen a single time; over 4.5% belongs to the top ten. On this clone: Its specificity is not known.

This TCR derives from a woman aged 40-49 years with HIV. Sequencing was performed on unsorted PBMCs, taken 0.5 years after starting antiretroviral therapy. This chain connects TRBV6-6 to TRBJ1-1; D gene ambiguous. The CDR3 protein is CASTPGPRNTEAFF. The CDR3 coding sequence is TGTGCCAGCACCCCTGGACCGAGGAACACTGAAGCTTTCTTT.